The 20 T cell receptor beta chains below come from one sample, sequenced in a study of T cell responses to AZD1222 COVID-19 vaccine (dated by TCRdb to about 2021). Reading the label with the study, this specimen's time point is: about 28 days (+/-7) after the second vaccine dose. The method behind the library was the immunoSEQ multiplex PCR assay. TCRdb re-hosts the immuneACCESS table, in-frame sequences only. Its copies lack some clones; in the studies checked, an unresolved V gene accounts for under half of them, and the cause for the rest is not known. In all, the sample holds some 190,000 clones, and roughly 92% of those were seen once. The ten largest clonotypes hold 1.7% of the sample. This specimen consisted of peripheral blood, obtained 28 days after the second AZD1222 dose. Receptor source: an adult who received the AZD1222 COVID-19 vaccine.

This chain connects TRBV19 to TRBJ1-1, with 8 bases matching TRBD1. In germline, CDR1 is LNHDA, CDR2 SQIVND (reference sequence). The CDR3 is 14 amino acids. With 6 bases clipped from V and 2 bases from J, the junction kept 5 bases outside the gene matches. The CDR3 sequence is CASRGTGTNTEAFF. The CDR3 bases are TGTGCCAGTAGGGGGACAGGAACTAACACTGAAGCTTTCTTT.

The chain carries TRBV7-6 and TRBJ2-5; 7 bases are a match to TRBD2. The ends lost 1 base at V and 5 bases at J; junction bases unmatched: 10. Germline loops: CDR1 SGHVS, CDR2 FNYEAQ. This CDR3 spans 16 amino acids. The CDR3 spells CASSLGEGRARETQYF. The CDR3, as DNA: TGTGCCAGCAGCTTAGGGGAGGGGAGAGCGAGGGAGACCCAGTACTTC.

The gene calls are TRBV5-1 and TRBJ1-1, with no clear D. CDR1 is SGHRS and CDR2 is YFSETQ in the germline V gene. The length of the CDR3 is 14 residues. Trimming pared 2 bases from V and 1 base from J, leaving 9 bases between. The CDR3 loop reads CASSLGQWNTEAFF. As DNA, the CDR3 is TGCGCCAGCAGCTTAGGGCAGTGGAACACTGAAGCTTTCTTT.

This rearrangement joins TRBV10-3 to TRBJ2-4; no clear D. This CDR3 region has 13 residues. V gave up 3 bases and J gave up 1 base, with 4 bases separating them. Germline V gene lookup returns CDR1 ENHRY and CDR2 SYGVKD. CDR3 bases: TGTGCCATCAGTGATAGCGCCAAAAACATTCAGTACTTC. This sequence encodes CAISDSAKNIQYF.

This sequence joins TRBV7-6 and TRBJ1-1, with 10 nucleotides matching TRBD1. Germline V gene lookup returns CDR1 SGHVS and CDR2 FNYEAQ. The CDR3 sequence is 16 residues long. The J segment lost 1 base and the V segment lost 5 bases, leaving 7 bases of the junction unmatched. The CDR3 coding sequence is TGTGCCAGCAGCGAGGACAGGGGGAATTGGAACACTGAAGCTTTCTTT. This encodes CASSEDRGNWNTEAFF.

The V gene is TRBV3-1 (or the pseudogene TRBV3-2), the J gene TRBJ1-5; no clear D gene. CDR3 size: 13 residues. Trimming took off 0 bases at V and 6 bases at J, with 6 bases between the two ends. From germline, CDR1 is LGHDT and CDR2 YNNKEL (reference sequence). CDR3 in amino acids: CASSQDHFQPQHF. CDR3 nucleotide sequence: TGTGCCAGCAGCCAAGATCATTTTCAGCCCCAGCATTTT.

CDR3: CASSPTGGLGYTF. DNA of the CDR3: TGTGCCAGCAGTCCTACAGGGGGACTTGGCTACACCTTC. This chain joins TRBV6-5 and TRBJ1-2; TRBD1 aligns across 8 bases. The V and J ends lost 5 bases and 7 bases, in that order; junction bases with no gene match: 6. In germline, CDR1 is MNHEY, CDR2 SVGAGI. The CDR3 is made up of 13 amino acids.

This chain links TRBV20-1 with TRBJ2-4; D perhaps matches TRBD2 (5 bases). The CDR3 is made up of 15 amino acids. Trimming took off 3 bases at V and 5 bases at J, with 17 bases between the two ends. Germline CDR1 reads DFQATT; CDR2 reads SNEGSKA (reference sequence). CDR3 DNA: TGCAGTGCTAGTGAGCGGAGAGAGGCTGAAAACATTCAGTACTTC. Amino acid sequence: CSASERREAENIQYF.

This clone was recorded once. V and J are TRBV15 and TRBJ1-1; D ambiguous. Germline values: CDR1 LNHNV, CDR2 YYDKDF (reference sequence). Trimming took off 4 bases at V and 1 base at J, with 7 bases between the two ends. The CDR3 has 13 residues. This CDR3 reads CATSNRPNTEAFF. The CDR3 DNA is TGTGCCACCAGCAACCGGCCGAACACTGAAGCTTTCTTT.

The chain combines TRBV11-3 with TRBJ2-5, with TRBD2 as a possible D gene (5 bases). Trimming took 5 bases from V and 10 from J, leaving 17 bases between them. Germline V gene sequence: CDR1 SGHNT, CDR2 YENEEA. The CDR3 contains 13 residues. The CDR3 sequence is CASSLYGNSGQYF. CDR3 DNA sequence: TGTGCCAGCAGCCTCTACGGGAACTCGGGCCAGTACTTC.

The genes are TRBV6-5 and TRBJ1-4; D unclear. The ends were cut back, 7 bases at V and 0 bases at J, with 12 bases in the middle. The CDR3 length is 15 residues. The germline gives CDR1 MNHEY, CDR2 SVGAGI. The CDR3 here is CASTGTRTTNEKLFF. The DNA of the CDR3 is TGTGCCAGCACGGGCACCAGGACAACTAATGAAAAACTGTTTTTT.

This clone was detected once. The chain has TRBV3-1 (or the pseudogene TRBV3-2) and TRBJ2-1; D is perhaps TRBD2 (6 bases). CDR3 length: 17 residues. The V gene lost 2 bases and the J gene lost 1 base, with 15 bases spanning the gap. Germline CDR1 is LGHDT and CDR2 is YNNKEL (reference sequence). Here the CDR3 DNA reads TGTGCCAGCAGCCAATTGTGGGTGGGAGGTTCCTACAATGAGCAGTTCTTC. It specifies CASSQLWVGGSYNEQFF.

This sequence joins TRBV7-8 and TRBJ1-5; D call uncertain. Germline CDR1 reads SGHVS; CDR2 reads FQNEAQ. V was cut by 5 bases and J by 2 bases, with 19 bases left in between. This CDR3 comprises 17 residues. CDR3 nucleotide sequence: TGTGCCAGCAGCCCCCCCCGGGGAGGCCAGGGCAATCAGCCCCAGCATTTT. Translated: CASSPPRGGQGNQPQHF.

The rearrangement links TRBV10-3 to TRBJ2-5; possible D gene TRBD2, 6 bases. The V end lost 0 bases, the J end lost 7 bases, and 6 bases lay between the germline ends. Per the germline V gene, CDR1 is ENHRY and CDR2 is SYGVKD. The CDR3 covers 12 residues. The DNA of the CDR3 is TGTGCCATCAGTGAGTCGGGAGGGACCCAGTACTTC. Encoded protein: CAISESGGTQYF.

V and J are TRBV6-1 and TRBJ2-3, with TRBD2 as a possible D gene (6 bases). This CDR3 is 14 amino acids long. Germline-derived CDR1 and CDR2 are MNHNS and SASEGT. With 3 bases removed from V and 2 bases from J, the gap between germline ends came to 9 bases. As DNA, the CDR3 is TGTGCCAGCAGTGATCTGGGACTCACAGATACGCAGTATTTT. Its protein is CASSDLGLTDTQYF.

The chain uses TRBV18 and TRBJ1-2; TRBD1 is a possible D gene (5 bases). Germline V gene lookup returns CDR1 KGHSH and CDR2 LQKENI. Trimming took 3 bases from V and 5 from J, leaving 16 bases between them. This CDR3 is 15 amino acids long. CDR3 in amino acids: CASSPAEGNLYGYTF. CDR3 DNA sequence: TGTGCCAGCTCACCGGCGGAGGGGAATCTGTATGGCTACACCTTC.

This clone has more than one count but fewer than ten. This chain uses TRBV3-1 (or the pseudogene TRBV3-2) with TRBJ2-5, with D unresolved. V lost 6 bases, J lost 7 bases, and 15 bases lay in between. Germline CDR1 reads LGHDT; CDR2 reads YNNKEL (reference sequence). This CDR3 comprises 13 residues. The CDR3 loop reads CASRPMASWTQYF. CDR3 nucleotides: TGTGCCAGCAGGCCTATGGCCTCGTGGACCCAGTACTTC.

CDR3 sequence (DNA): TGCGCCAGCAGCTTGGCCGGGGGGACAGGGCACCTTGAGCAGTTCTTC. Amino acids: CASSLAGGTGHLEQFF. V is TRBV5-1 and J is TRBJ2-1; 9 nucleotides match TRBD1. J gave up 9 bases and V 0 bases, and 10 bases lay outside the gene matches. CDR3 size: 16 residues. CDR1 is SGHRS and CDR2 is YFSETQ in the germline V gene.

This clone was detected once. This sequence joins TRBV10-3 and TRBJ2-3; D gene ambiguous. Germline V gene lookup returns CDR1 ENHRY and CDR2 SYGVKD. Trimming took 2 bases from V and 7 from J, leaving 10 bases between them. The CDR3 covers 13 residues. Here the CDR3 DNA reads TGTGCCATCAGTGAGACCGTCGTATATACGCAGTATTTT. Encoded protein: CAISETVVYTQYF.

The chain has TRBV11-2 and TRBJ1-6, with D possibly TRBD1 on 5 matching bases. Germline V gives CDR1 SGHAT, CDR2 FQNNGV. The CDR3 is 15 amino acids. V was pared by 0 bases and J by 7 bases, with 10 bases between. CDR3 coding DNA: TGTGCCAGCAGCTTAGAAGGCAGGGTGAATTCACCCCTCCACTTT. This gives the protein CASSLEGRVNSPLHF. The variable domain in full, with the rest retrieved from reference TRBV11-2 and TRBJ1-6, is EAGVAQSPRYKIIEKRQSVAFWCNPISGHATLYWYQQILGQGPKLLIQFQNNGVVDDSQLPKDRFSAERLKGVDSTLKIQPAKLEDSAVYLCASSLEGRVNSPLHFGNGTRLTVT.